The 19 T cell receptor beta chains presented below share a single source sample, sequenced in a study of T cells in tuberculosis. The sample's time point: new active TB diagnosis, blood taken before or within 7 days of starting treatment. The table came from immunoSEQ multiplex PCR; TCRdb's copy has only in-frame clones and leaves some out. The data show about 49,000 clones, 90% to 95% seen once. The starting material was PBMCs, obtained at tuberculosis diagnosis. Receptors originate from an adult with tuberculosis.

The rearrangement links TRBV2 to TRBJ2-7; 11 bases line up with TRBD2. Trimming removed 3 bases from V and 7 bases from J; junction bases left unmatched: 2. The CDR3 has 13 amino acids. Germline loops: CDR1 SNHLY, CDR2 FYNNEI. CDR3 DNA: TGTGCCAGCAGTGATCGACTAGCGGGAGAGCAGTACTTC. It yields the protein CASSDRLAGEQYF.

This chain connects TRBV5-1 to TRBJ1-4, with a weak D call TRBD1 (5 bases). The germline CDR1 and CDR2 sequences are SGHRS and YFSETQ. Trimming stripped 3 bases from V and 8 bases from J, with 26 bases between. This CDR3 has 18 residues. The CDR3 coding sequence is TGCGCCAGCAGCTACCAAACCGGGACGCGGGGAAGTTACGAAAAACTGTTTTTT. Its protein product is CASSYQTGTRGSYEKLFF.

CDR3 in amino acids: CASSRLQNTPDTQYF. The CDR3 DNA follows: TGCGCCAGCAGCCGACTTCAGAATACCCCCGATACGCAGTATTTT. This chain uses TRBV4-1 with TRBJ2-3; no firm D call. Germline V CDR1 and CDR2: MGHRA, YSYEKL. V was trimmed by 4 bases and J by 6 bases, leaving 17 bases between them. The CDR3 length is 15 residues.

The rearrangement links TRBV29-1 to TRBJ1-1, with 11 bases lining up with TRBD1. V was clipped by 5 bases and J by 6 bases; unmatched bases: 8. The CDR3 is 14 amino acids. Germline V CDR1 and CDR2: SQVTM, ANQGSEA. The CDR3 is CSVSPGQGVPEAFF. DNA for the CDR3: TGCAGCGTTTCGCCGGGACAGGGGGTACCTGAAGCTTTCTTT.

Here the CDR3 reads CASSQTRTGRNGYTF. Here the CDR3 DNA reads TGCGCCAGCAGCCAGACGAGGACAGGCCGAAATGGCTACACCTTC. The chain is built from TRBV4-3 and TRBJ1-2, with 7 bases matching TRBD1. CDR1 and CDR2 from the germline V gene are LGHNA and YSLEER. V was pared by 3 bases and J by 6 bases, with 10 bases of the junction left unmatched. This CDR3 is 15 amino acids long.

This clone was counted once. This CDR3 reads CASSFSQGTKETQYF. Written as DNA, the CDR3 is TGTGCCAGCAGCTTCTCTCAGGGGACGAAGGAGACCCAGTACTTC. This rearrangement joins TRBV5-4 to TRBJ2-5; D perhaps matches TRBD1 (6 bases). Germline loops: CDR1 SGHNT, CDR2 YYREEE (reference sequence). The length of the CDR3 is 15 residues. Trimming took off 2 bases at V and 5 bases at J, with 16 bases between the two ends.

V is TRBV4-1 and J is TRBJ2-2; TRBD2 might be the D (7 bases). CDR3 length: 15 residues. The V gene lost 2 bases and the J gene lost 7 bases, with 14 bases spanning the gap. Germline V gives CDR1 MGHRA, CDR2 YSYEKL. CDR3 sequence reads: CASSQLGGAGGELFF. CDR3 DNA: TGCGCCAGCAGCCAACTAGGGGGGGCTGGCGGGGAGCTGTTTTTT.

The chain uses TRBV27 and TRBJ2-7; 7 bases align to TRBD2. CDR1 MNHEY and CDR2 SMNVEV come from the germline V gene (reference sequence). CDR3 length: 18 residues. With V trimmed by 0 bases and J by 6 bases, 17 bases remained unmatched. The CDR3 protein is CASSLSSVGGGFLGEQYF. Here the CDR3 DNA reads TGTGCCAGCAGTTTATCCTCTGTTGGGGGAGGGTTTTTGGGCGAGCAGTACTTC.

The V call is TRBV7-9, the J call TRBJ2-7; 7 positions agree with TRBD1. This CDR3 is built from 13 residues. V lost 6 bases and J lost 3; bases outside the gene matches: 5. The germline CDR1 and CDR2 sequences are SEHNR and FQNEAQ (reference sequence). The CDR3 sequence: CASSRDSLYEQYF. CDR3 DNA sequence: TGTGCCAGCAGTCGGGACAGCCTCTACGAGCAGTACTTC. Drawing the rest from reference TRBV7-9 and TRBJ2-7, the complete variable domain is DTGVSQNPRHKITKRGQNVTFRCDPISEHNRLYWYRQTLGQGPEFLTYFQNEAQLEKSRLLSDRFSAERPKGSFSTLEIQRTEQGDSAMYLCASSRDSLYEQYFGPGTRLTVT.

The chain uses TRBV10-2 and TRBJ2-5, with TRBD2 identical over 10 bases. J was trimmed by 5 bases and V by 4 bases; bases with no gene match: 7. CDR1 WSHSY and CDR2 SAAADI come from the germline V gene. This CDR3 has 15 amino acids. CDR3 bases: TGCGCCAGCAGTGTCGAAGCGGGAGGGCCTGAGACCCAGTACTTC. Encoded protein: CASSVEAGGPETQYF.

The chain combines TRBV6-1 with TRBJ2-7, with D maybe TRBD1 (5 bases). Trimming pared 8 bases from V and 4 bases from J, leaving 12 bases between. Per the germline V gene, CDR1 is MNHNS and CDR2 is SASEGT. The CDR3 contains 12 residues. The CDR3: CASRQNLYEQYF. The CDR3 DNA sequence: TGTGCCAGCCGACAGAATCTATACGAGCAGTACTTC.

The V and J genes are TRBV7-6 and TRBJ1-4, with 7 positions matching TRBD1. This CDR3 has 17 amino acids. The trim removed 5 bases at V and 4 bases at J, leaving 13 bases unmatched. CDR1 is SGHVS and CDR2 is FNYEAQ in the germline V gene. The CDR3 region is CASSVLPPTGRNEKLFF. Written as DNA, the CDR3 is TGTGCCAGCAGCGTGCTCCCCCCGACAGGGCGTAATGAAAAACTGTTTTTT.

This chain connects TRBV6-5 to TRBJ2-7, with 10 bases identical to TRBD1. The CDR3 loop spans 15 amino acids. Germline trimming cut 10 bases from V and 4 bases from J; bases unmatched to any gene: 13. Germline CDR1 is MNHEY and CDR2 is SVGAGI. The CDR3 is CAIKEDRGAPYEQYF. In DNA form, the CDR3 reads TGTGCCATCAAAGAGGACAGGGGGGCACCATACGAGCAGTACTTC.

CDR3 bases: TGTGCCAGCAGTTCTAGCGGGATAGCCACAGATACGCAGTATTTT. The encoded protein is CASSSSGIATDTQYF. J is TRBJ2-3 and V is TRBV2; 9 nucleotides align to TRBD2. In germline, CDR1 is SNHLY, CDR2 FYNNEI. V lost 5 bases to trimming and J lost 2 bases; unmatched junction nucleotides: 5. This CDR3 has 15 amino acids.

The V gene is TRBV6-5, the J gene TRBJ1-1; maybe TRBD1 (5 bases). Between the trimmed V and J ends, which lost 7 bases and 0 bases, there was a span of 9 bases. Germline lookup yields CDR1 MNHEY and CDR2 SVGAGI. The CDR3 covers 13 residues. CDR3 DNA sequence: TGTGCCAGCACCAGGGCCTTGAACACTGAAGCTTTCTTT. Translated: CASTRALNTEAFF.

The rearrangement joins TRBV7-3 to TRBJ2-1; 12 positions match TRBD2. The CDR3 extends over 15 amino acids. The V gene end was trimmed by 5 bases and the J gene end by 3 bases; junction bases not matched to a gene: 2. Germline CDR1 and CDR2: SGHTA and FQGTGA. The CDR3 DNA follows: TGTGCCAGCAGCCAGGGACTAGCGGGCTACAATGAGCAGTTCTTC. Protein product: CASSQGLAGYNEQFF.

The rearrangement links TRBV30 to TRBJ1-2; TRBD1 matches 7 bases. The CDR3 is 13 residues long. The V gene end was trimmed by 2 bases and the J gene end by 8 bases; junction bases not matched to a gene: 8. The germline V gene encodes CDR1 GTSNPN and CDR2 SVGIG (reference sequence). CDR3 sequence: CAWSIGTVDGYTF. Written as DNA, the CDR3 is TGTGCCTGGAGTATAGGGACAGTAGACGGCTACACCTTC.

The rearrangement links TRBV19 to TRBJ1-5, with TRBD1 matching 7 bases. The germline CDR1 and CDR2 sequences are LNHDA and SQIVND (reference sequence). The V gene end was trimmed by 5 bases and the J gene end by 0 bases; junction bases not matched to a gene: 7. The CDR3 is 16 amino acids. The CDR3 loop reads CASSPRTGYSNQPQHF. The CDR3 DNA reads TGTGCCAGTAGTCCACGGACAGGCTATAGCAATCAGCCCCAGCATTTT.

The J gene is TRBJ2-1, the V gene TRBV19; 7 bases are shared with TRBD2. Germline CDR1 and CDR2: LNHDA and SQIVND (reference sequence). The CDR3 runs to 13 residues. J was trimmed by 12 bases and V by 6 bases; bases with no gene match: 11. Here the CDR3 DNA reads TGTGCCAGTAGCACCACCGGGACTATTTGGCAGTTCTTC. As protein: CASSTTGTIWQFF.